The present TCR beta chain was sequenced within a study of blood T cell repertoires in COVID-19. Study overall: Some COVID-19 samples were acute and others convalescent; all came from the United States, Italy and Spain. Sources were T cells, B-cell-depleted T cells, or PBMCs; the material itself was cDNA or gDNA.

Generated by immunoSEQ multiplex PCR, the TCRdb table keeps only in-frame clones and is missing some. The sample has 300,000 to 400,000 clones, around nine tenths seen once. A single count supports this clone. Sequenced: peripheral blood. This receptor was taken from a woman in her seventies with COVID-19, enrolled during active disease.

The CDR3 bases are TGTGCCAGCGGGGACCACAGGGTGGACTATGGCTACACCTTC. Translated, it gives CASGDHRVDYGYTF. The chain is built from TRBV3-1 (or the pseudogene TRBV3-2) and TRBJ1-2; D perhaps matches TRBD1 (6 bases). CDR1 is LGHDT, CDR2 YNNKEL, per germline (reference sequence). This CDR3 has 14 amino acids. The V end lost 8 bases, the J end lost 3 bases, and 16 bases lay between the germline ends.